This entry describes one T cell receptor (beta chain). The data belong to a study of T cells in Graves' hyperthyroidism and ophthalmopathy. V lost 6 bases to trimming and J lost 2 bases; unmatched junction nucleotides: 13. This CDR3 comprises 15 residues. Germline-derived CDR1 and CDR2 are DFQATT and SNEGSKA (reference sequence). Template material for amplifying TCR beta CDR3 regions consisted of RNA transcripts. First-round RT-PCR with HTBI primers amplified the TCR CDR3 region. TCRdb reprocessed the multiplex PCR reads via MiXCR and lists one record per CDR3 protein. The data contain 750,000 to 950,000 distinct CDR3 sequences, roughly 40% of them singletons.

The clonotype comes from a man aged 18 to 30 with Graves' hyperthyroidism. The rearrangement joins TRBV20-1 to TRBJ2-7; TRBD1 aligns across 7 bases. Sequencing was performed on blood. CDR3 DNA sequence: TGCAGTGCCACCCTGGACAGGTCGAAACCCTACGAGCAGTACTTC. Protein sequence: CSATLDRSKPYEQYF.